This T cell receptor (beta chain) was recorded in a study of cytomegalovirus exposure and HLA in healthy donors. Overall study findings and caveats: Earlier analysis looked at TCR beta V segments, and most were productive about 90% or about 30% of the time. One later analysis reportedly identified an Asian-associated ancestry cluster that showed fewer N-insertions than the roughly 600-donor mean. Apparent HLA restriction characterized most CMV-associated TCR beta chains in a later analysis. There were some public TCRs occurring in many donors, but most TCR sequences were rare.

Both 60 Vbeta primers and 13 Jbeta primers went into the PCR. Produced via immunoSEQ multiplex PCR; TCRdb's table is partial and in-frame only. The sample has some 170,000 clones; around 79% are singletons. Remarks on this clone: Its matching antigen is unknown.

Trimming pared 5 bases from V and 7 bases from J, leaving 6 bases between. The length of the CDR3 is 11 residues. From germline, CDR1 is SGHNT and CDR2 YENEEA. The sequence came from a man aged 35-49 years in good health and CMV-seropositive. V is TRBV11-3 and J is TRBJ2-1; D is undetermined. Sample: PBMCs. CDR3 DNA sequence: TGTGCCAGCAGCCCGCAGAATGAGCAGTTCTTC. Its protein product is CASSPQNEQFF.